The present T cell receptor (beta chain) was sequenced within a study of blood T cell repertoires in COVID-19. Study-wide background: From T cells, B-cell-depleted T cells, or PBMCs came the material, which was cDNA or gDNA.

Germline V CDR1 and CDR2: SQVTM, ANQGSEA. The CDR3 totals 14 residues. The J segment lost 9 bases and the V segment lost 7 bases, leaving 11 bases of the junction unmatched. Authors' methods: Using reference gene primer amplification, nucleated cell counts were estimated. Libraries were prepared by immunoSEQ multiplex PCR; TCRdb keeps only in-frame clonotypes and omits some of them. The D gene and trimming were derived from the DNA, and the V and J assignments and clone size from that table. The table has some 160,000 clones, approximately 91% seen once. The chain recombines TRBV29-1 with TRBJ2-7, with 14 bases that match TRBD2. The sequence was obtained from a man aged 18 to 35 with COVID-19, enrolled during active disease. The sample taken for sequencing was peripheral blood. Written as DNA, the CDR3 is TGCAGCGCCGATCCCACCGGGACTAGCGGGAGGCAGTACTTC. Translated, it gives CSADPTGTSGRQYF.